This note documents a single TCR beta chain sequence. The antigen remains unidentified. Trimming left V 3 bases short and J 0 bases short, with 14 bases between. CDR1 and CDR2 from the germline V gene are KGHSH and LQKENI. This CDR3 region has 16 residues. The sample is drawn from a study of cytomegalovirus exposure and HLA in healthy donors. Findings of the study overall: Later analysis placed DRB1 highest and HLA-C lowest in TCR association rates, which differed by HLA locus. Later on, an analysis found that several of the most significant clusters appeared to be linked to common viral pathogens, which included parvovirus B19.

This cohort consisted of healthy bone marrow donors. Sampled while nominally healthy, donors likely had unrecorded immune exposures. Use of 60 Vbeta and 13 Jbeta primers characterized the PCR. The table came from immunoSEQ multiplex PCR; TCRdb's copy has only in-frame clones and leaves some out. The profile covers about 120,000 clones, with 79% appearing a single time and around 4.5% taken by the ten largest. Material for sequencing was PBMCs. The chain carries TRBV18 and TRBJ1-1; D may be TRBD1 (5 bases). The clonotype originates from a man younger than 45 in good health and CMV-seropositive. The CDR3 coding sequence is TGTGCCAGCTCACCGAGTATTGCGGGGGTGAACACTGAAGCTTTCTTT. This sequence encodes CASSPSIAGVNTEAFF.